These 18 T cell receptor beta chains were sequenced from one sample in a study of blood T cell repertoires in COVID-19. Data came from immunoSEQ multiplex PCR; TCRdb stores just in-frame clones and leaves some out. This repertoire shows fewer than 80,000 clones, nearly 90% found once; its top ten account for approximately 5.3%. The specimen was peripheral blood. Receptors originate from a man aged 45-65 years with acute or convalescent COVID-19.

V usage is TRBV11-3 and J usage is TRBJ2-5; TRBD2 agrees at 7 bases. The CDR3 has 15 residues. CDR1 SGHNT and CDR2 YENEEA come from the germline V gene. Unmatched junction bases numbered 19, after V lost 4 bases and J lost 14 bases. The CDR3 DNA sequence: TGTGCCAGCAGCTCGACCAGCCTAGCGGAGCACCCCTCTTACTTC. It translates to CASSSTSLAEHPSYF.

This chain uses TRBV6-4 with TRBJ1-1; 10 bases are shared with TRBD1. The junction had 4 bases not matched to a gene; V was cut back by 9 bases and J by 3 bases. The CDR3 spans 13 residues. The V gene's germline CDR1 is MRHNA and CDR2 SNTAGT. The CDR3 loop is CASRQGAHTEAFF. Written as DNA, the CDR3 is TGTGCCAGTAGACAGGGGGCGCACACTGAAGCTTTCTTT.

As regards this clone: In this CDR3 the conserved last residue, phenylalanine or tryptophan, is missing, so a read error is likely. Because the CDR3's place on the DNA is in doubt, the DNA is left out and the CDR3 is given as listed by TCRdb. J is TRBJ2-7 and V is TRBV19; TRBD1, the D gene given by the table, was not confirmed from the DNA. Germline V lookup: CDR1 LNHDA, CDR2 SQIVND (reference sequence). The CDR3 is made up of 10 amino acids, end residues included. CDR3: CASSLGQGAR.

The rearrangement uses TRBV7-2 and TRBJ2-6, with a tentative D call TRBD1 (5 bases). CDR1 SGHTA and CDR2 FQGNSA come from the germline V gene. The V and J ends lost 4 bases and 0 bases respectively, with 7 bases between them. CDR3 length: 15 amino acids. The CDR3, as DNA: TGTGCCAGCAGCTCACAGGCCTCTGGGGCCAACGTCCTGACTTTC. Protein sequence: CASSSQASGANVLTF. The full variable domain, in which reference TRBV7-2 and TRBJ2-6 provide the parts outside the CDR3, is GAGVSQSPSNKVTEKGKDVELRCDPISGHTALYWYRQSLGQGLEFLIYFQGNSAPDKSGLPSDRFSAERTGGSVSTLTIQRTQQEDSAVYLCASSSQASGANVLTFGAGSRLTVL.

CDR3 sequence: CASSVDPGGWGNEQFF. The CDR3 bases are TGTGCCAGCAGCGTAGATCCCGGGGGATGGGGCAATGAGCAGTTCTTC. This rearrangement joins TRBV9 to TRBJ2-1; D is perhaps TRBD2 (6 bases). The CDR3 is 16 amino acids. Trimming left V 0 bases short and J 6 bases short, with 16 bases between. CDR1 SGDLS and CDR2 YYNGEE come from the germline V gene.

This chain connects TRBV7-2 to TRBJ1-3; D uncertain. The length of the CDR3 is 15 residues. V dropped 2 bases and J dropped 0 bases, with 8 bases sitting between them. CDR1 SGHTA and CDR2 FQGNSA come from the germline V gene. CDR3 region: CASSLSSGSGNTIYF. For the CDR3, the DNA is TGTGCCAGCAGCTTAAGTTCGGGCTCTGGAAACACCATATATTTT.

J is TRBJ2-7 and V is TRBV5-1; TRBD1 matches at 7 bases. The CDR3 length is 16 residues. Trimming took 0 bases from V and 0 from J; bases not matched to a gene: 6. Germline CDR1 is SGHRS and CDR2 is YFSETQ. In DNA form, the CDR3 reads TGCGCCAGCAGCTTGGACCGGGCAGGGGGCTCCTACGAGCAGTACTTC. Amino acids: CASSLDRAGGSYEQYF.

This sequence joins TRBV24-1 and TRBJ1-2; 9 bases agree with TRBD1. Germline CDR1 KGHDR, CDR2 SFDVKD. CDR3 size: 15 residues. V was pared by 7 bases and J by 5 bases, with 10 bases of the junction left unmatched. The CDR3 loop reads CATRLQGAGAYGYTF. The CDR3 DNA reads as TGTGCCACCAGATTACAGGGGGCTGGGGCTTATGGCTACACCTTC.

The chain employs TRBV2 and TRBJ2-7; 10 nucleotides align to TRBD1. Trimming at V came to 4 bases and at J to 7 bases, leaving 7 bases not matched to a gene. CDR3 length equals 14 residues. Germline lookup yields CDR1 SNHLY and CDR2 FYNNEI. The CDR3: CASSAGQGTEEQYF. The CDR3 nucleotides are TGTGCCAGCAGTGCGGGACAGGGGACCGAAGAGCAGTACTTC.

This chain connects TRBV16 to TRBJ2-4, with D tentatively TRBD2 (5 bases). Germline lookup yields CDR1 KGHSY and CDR2 FQNENV. V was pared by 0 bases and J by 0 bases, with 9 bases between. The CDR3 runs 16 residues. CDR3 amino acids: CASSQSEAVAKNIQYF. The CDR3 DNA sequence: TGTGCCAGCAGCCAATCGGAGGCGGTAGCCAAAAACATTCAGTACTTC.

The V call is TRBV5-1, the J call TRBJ2-3; 9 nucleotides line up with TRBD1. J lost 3 bases, V lost 6 bases, and 5 bases had no gene match. This CDR3 contains 14 residues. Germline V lookup: CDR1 SGHRS, CDR2 YFSETQ. The CDR3 DNA is TGCGCCAGCACCCGGGACAGGGAGACAGATACGCAGTATTTT. Its protein product is CASTRDRETDTQYF.

This clone turned up a few times. V and J are TRBV2 and TRBJ1-5; possible D gene TRBD1, 6 bases. CDR1 and CDR2 (germline): SNHLY, FYNNEI. The CDR3 length is 15 residues. V was shortened by 5 bases and J by 2 bases, with 13 bases between the two germline ends. The CDR3 loop reads CASSSTGNGNQPQHF. CDR3 coding DNA: TGTGCCAGCAGTTCCACAGGGAATGGCAATCAGCCCCAGCATTTT.

The CDR3: CSVGRGYEQFF. CDR3 in DNA: TGCAGTGTCGGGAGGGGGTATGAGCAGTTCTTC. This sequence joins TRBV20-1 and TRBJ2-1; 8 nucleotides agree with TRBD2. This CDR3 has 11 amino acids. CDR1 and CDR2 from the germline V gene are DFQATT and SNEGSKA (reference sequence). V gave up 7 bases and J gave up 8 bases; unmatched junction bases: 4.

The CDR3 region has the DNA TGTGCCAGCTCACCAGGGACAGGGGACCAAGAGACCCAGTACTTC. This codes for CASSPGTGDQETQYF. The J gene is TRBJ2-5, the V gene TRBV18, with 10 bases lining up with TRBD1. Germline values: CDR1 KGHSH, CDR2 LQKENI. With V trimmed by 2 bases and J by 0 bases, 0 bases remained unmatched. The CDR3 totals 15 residues.

This clone was observed a single time. This chain connects TRBV7-6 to TRBJ2-1; 11 bases match TRBD2. V was pared by 1 base and J by 7 bases, with 12 bases of the junction left unmatched. Germline CDR1 is SGHVS and CDR2 is FNYEAQ. CDR3 length equals 18 residues. The CDR3 sequence is CASSLGFLTSGRGNEQFF. DNA of the CDR3: TGTGCCAGCAGCTTAGGCTTCTTAACTAGCGGGAGAGGGAATGAGCAGTTCTTC.

The chain joins TRBV15 to TRBJ1-1; D remains unclear. V was shortened by 0 bases and J by 0 bases, with 11 bases between the two germline ends. The CDR3 is made up of 16 amino acids. CDR1 and CDR2 from the germline V gene are LNHNV and YYDKDF (reference sequence). The CDR3 region has the DNA TGTGCCACCAGCAGAGATCTGTCCAGTATGAACACTGAAGCTTTCTTT. Its translation is CATSRDLSSMNTEAFF. The full variable domain, in which reference TRBV15 and TRBJ1-1 provide the parts outside the CDR3, is DAMVIQNPRYQVTQFGKPVTLSCSQTLNHNVMYWYQQKSSQAPKLLFHYYDKDFNNEADTPDNFQSRRPNTSFCFLDIRSPGLGDTAMYLCATSRDLSSMNTEAFFGQGTRLTVV.

The rearrangement uses TRBV15 and TRBJ1-6, with a tentative D call TRBD1 (5 bases). Germline V CDR1 and CDR2: LNHNV, YYDKDF (reference sequence). CDR3 size: 17 residues. Trimming shortened V by 2 bases and J by 5 bases, and 16 bases separated the two germline ends. CDR3 region: CATSRKLTGVDNSPLHF. In DNA form, the CDR3 reads TGTGCCACCAGCAGAAAACTAACGGGGGTGGATAATTCACCCCTCCACTTT.

The chain carries TRBV5-1 and TRBJ1-5, with 9 bases matching TRBD1. Germline CDR1 SGHRS, CDR2 YFSETQ. Losses at the gene ends were 3 bases for V and 2 bases for J; bases not matched to a gene: 0. CDR3 length: 14 amino acids. CDR3 sequence reads: CASSWTGGNQPQHF. The CDR3 coding sequence is TGCGCCAGCAGCTGGACAGGGGGCAATCAGCCCCAGCATTTT.